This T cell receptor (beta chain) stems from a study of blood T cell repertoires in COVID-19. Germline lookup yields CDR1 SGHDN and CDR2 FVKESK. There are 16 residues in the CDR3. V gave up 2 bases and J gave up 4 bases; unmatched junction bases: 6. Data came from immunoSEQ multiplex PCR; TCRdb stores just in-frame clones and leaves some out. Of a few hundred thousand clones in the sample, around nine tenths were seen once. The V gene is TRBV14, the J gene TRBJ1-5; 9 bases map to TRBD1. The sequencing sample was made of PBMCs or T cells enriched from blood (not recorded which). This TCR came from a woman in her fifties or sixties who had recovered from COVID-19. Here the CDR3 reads CASSQNGQGWNQPQHF. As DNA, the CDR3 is TGTGCCAGCAGCCAAAATGGACAGGGGTGGAATCAGCCCCAGCATTTT.